A selection of T cell receptor beta chains follows, all from one sample in a study of T cell responses to AZD1222 COVID-19 vaccine. Sequencing was performed with immunoSEQ multiplex PCR; in TCRdb, only in-frame clones are kept and a portion is missing. The repertoire has fewer than 150,000 clones, about 91% of them found once; the top ten carry 4.5% to 6%. The sequences come from peripheral blood, collected on day 0 of AZD1222 vaccination. Receptors were obtained from an adult in good health. The CDR3 runs from the conserved cysteine through the conserved F or W. The D gene is left open where the match is weak. A row's size may be missing; if present it is once, few, many or a size class.

abundance	d_gene	j_gene	v_gene	CDR3aa	CDR3nt
NA	NA	TRBJ1-6	TRBV6-2/TRBV6-3	CASSDRYRNSPLHF	TGTGCCAGCAGCGACCGTTACAGGAATTCACCCCTCCACTTT
once	NA	TRBJ1-2	TRBV7-3	CASSSRDFVGYTF	TGTGCCAGCAGCTCCCGAGACTTTGTCGGCTACACCTTC
NA	NA	TRBJ1-3	TRBV5-1	CASSLEGSSGNTIYF	TGCGCCAGCAGCTTGGAGGGGAGCTCTGGAAACACCATATATTTT
NA	NA	TRBJ1-2	TRBV5-8	CASSISGYYGYTF	TGTGCCAGCAGCATCAGCGGTTACTATGGCTACACCTTC
once	TRBD1	TRBJ1-5	TRBV5-4	CASSIGDRGSQHF	TGTGCCAGCAGCATTGGGGACAGGGGGTCCCAGCATTTT
NA	NA	TRBJ1-4	TRBV10-2	CASSDGQGTSEKLFF	TGCGCCAGCAGTGATGGTCAGGGGACTAGTGAAAAACTGTTTTTT
NA	TRBD2	TRBJ2-1	TRBV10-2	CASSDGLDSYNEQFF	TGCGCCAGCAGTGACGGACTAGACTCCTACAATGAGCAGTTCTTC
NA	NA	TRBJ1-1	TRBV6-5	CASTGAGYTEAFF	TGTGCCAGCACGGGGGCAGGGTATACTGAAGCTTTCTTT
NA	NA	TRBJ2-3	TRBV28	CASRATDKDTQYF	TGTGCCAGCAGGGCGACAGATAAAGATACGCAGTATTTT
NA	TRBD1	TRBJ1-2	TRBV28	CASTTGQAYGYTF	TGTGCCAGCACCACGGGACAGGCGTATGGCTACACCTTC
NA	NA	TRBJ2-7	TRBV29-1	CSVEDTGSYEQYF	TGCAGCGTTGAAGACACGGGCTCCTACGAGCAGTACTTC
NA	NA	TRBJ1-5	TRBV4-1	CASSRNPTGNQPQHF	TGCGCCAGCAGCCGAAACCCGACAGGAAATCAGCCCCAGCATTTT
NA	TRBD1	TRBJ1-2	TRBV7-9	CASSSGTVNGYTF	TGTGCCAGCAGCTCCGGGACAGTAAATGGCTACACCTTC
NA	NA	TRBJ1-3	TRBV5-1	CASSLDVGTGGSTIYF	TGCGCCAGCAGCTTGGATGTTGGCACCGGTGGAAGCACCATATATTTT
NA	NA	TRBJ2-1	TRBV6-5	CASSYSSAGYNEQFF	TGTGCCAGCAGTTACTCGAGTGCGGGGTACAATGAGCAGTTCTTC
NA	NA	TRBJ2-7	TRBV18	CASSPPAGASYEQYF	TGTGCCAGCTCACCACCGGCAGGGGCATCCTACGAGCAGTACTTC
NA	NA	TRBJ1-1	TRBV11-2	CASSSGGDTEAFF	TGTGCCAGCAGCTCCGGAGGAGACACTGAAGCTTTCTTT
NA	NA	TRBJ2-1	TRBV20-1	CSAGWGEQFF	TGCAGTGCCGGCTGGGGGGAGCAGTTCTTC
NA	NA	TRBJ1-2	TRBV6-1	CASSEGTATYYGYTF	TGTGCCAGCAGTGAAGGGACAGCCACGTACTATGGCTACACCTTC
NA	TRBD2	TRBJ2-1	TRBV7-2	CASSLRGGLFDEQFF	TGTGCCAGCAGCTTACGGGGGGGCCTTTTCGATGAGCAGTTCTTC
once	NA	TRBJ2-2	TRBV27	CASSLGSSAGELFF	TGTGCCAGCAGTTTAGGCAGTAGTGCCGGGGAGCTGTTTTTT
NA	NA	TRBJ2-3	TRBV16	CASSQSIVGSETSTDTQYF	TGTGCCAGCAGCCAATCTATAGTTGGATCCGAAACTAGCACAGATACGCAGTATTTT
NA	TRBD1	TRBJ2-5	TRBV24-1	CATSDPGTGNSHRETQYF	TGTGCCACCAGTGATCCTGGGACAGGGAATTCGCATAGGGAGACCCAGTACTTC
NA	TRBD1	TRBJ1-3	TRBV10-3	CAIQGAGNTIYF	TGTGCCATCCAGGGGGCTGGAAACACCATATATTTT
NA	TRBD2	TRBJ2-5	TRBV7-2	CASSLGLAGNLGKTQYF	TGTGCCAGCAGCTTAGGACTAGCGGGGAACCTAGGGAAGACCCAGTACTTC
few	TRBD1	TRBJ2-1	TRBV2	CASLRVWGQGANEQFF	TGTGCCAGCCTCAGGGTGTGGGGACAGGGGGCTAATGAGCAGTTCTTC
NA	TRBD2	TRBJ2-1	TRBV5-1	CASRDSGGLSYNEQFF	TGCGCCAGCAGGGATAGCGGGGGGTTATCCTACAATGAGCAGTTCTTC
NA	NA	TRBJ2-2	TRBV11-3	CASSALGTLNTGELFF	TGTGCCAGCAGCGCACTTGGGACGCTAAACACCGGGGAGCTGTTTTTT
NA	NA	TRBJ1-4	TRBV28	CASTLGGAAGEKLFF	TGTGCCAGCACCCTTGGGGGGGCAGCCGGAGAAAAACTGTTTTTT